One and the same sample provided the 3 T cell receptor beta chains below, sequenced in a study of T cell responses to AZD1222 COVID-19 vaccine. TCRdb's copy holds only in-frame clones and misses some; the assay was immunoSEQ multiplex PCR. The data hold roughly 110,000 clones, with 90% observed a single time. The input for sequencing was peripheral blood, taken on day 0 of AZD1222 vaccination. The origin of the receptors is an adult in good health.

V usage is TRBV5-1 and J usage is TRBJ1-1; no definite D call. V lost 0 bases, J lost 6 bases, and 6 bases lay in between. The length of the CDR3 is 12 residues. Germline CDR1 and CDR2: SGHRS and YFSETQ. The DNA for the CDR3 is TGCGCCAGCAGCTTGGAGGGTCCTGAAGCTTTCTTT. Residues: CASSLEGPEAFF.

This chain uses TRBV27 with TRBJ1-4, with a tentative D call TRBD1 (5 bases). In germline, CDR1 is MNHEY, CDR2 SMNVEV (reference sequence). CDR3 length equals 15 residues. Trimming shortened V by 6 bases and J by 5 bases, and 16 bases separated the two germline ends. CDR3 region: CASSKNGGRNEKLFF. The CDR3 bases are TGTGCCAGCAGCAAAAACGGGGGAAGGAATGAAAAACTGTTTTTT. The complete variable domain, with remaining parts taken from reference TRBV27 and TRBJ1-4, reads EAQVTQNPRYLITVTGKKLTVTCSQNMNHEYMSWYRQDPGLGLRQIYYSMNVEVTDKGDVPEGYKVSRKEKRNFPLILESPSPNQTSLYFCASSKNGGRNEKLFFGSGTQLSVL.

The V gene is TRBV6-6, the J gene TRBJ2-7; 9 bases line up with TRBD1. J was trimmed by 4 bases and V by 6 bases; bases with no gene match: 1. The CDR3 has 12 amino acids. Germline CDR1 and CDR2: MNHNY and SVGAGI (reference sequence). In nucleotides, the CDR3 is TGTGCCAGCAGCGGACAGGGGTACGAGCAGTACTTC. Amino acid sequence: CASSGQGYEQYF.